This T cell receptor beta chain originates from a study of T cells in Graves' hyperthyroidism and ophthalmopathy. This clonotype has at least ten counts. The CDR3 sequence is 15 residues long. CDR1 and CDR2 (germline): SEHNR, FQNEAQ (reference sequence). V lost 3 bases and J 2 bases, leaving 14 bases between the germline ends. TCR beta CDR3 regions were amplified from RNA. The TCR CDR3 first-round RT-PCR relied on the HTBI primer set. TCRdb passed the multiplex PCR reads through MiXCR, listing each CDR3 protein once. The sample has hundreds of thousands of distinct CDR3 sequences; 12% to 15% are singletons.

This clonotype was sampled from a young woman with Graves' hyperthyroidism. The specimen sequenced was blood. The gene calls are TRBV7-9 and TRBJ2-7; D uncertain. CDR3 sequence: CASSFDHHPTYEQYF. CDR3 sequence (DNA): TGTGCCAGCAGCTTCGACCACCACCCCACCTACGAGCAGTACTTC.